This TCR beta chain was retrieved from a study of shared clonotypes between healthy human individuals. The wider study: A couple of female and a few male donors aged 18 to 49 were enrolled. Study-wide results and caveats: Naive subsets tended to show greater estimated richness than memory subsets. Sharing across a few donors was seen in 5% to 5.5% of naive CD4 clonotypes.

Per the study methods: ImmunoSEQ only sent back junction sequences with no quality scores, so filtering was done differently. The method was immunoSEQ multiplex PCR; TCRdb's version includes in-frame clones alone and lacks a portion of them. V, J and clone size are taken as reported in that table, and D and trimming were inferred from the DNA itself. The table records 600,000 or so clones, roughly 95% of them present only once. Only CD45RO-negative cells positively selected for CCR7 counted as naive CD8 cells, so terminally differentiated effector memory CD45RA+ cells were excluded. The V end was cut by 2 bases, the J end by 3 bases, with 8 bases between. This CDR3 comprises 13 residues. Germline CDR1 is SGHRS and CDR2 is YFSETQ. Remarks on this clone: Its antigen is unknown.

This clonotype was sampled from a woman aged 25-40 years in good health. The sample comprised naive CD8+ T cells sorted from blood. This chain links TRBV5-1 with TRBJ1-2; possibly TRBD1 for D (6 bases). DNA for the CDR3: TGCGCCAGCAGCTTCGCAGGGGACTATGGCTACACCTTC. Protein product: CASSFAGDYGYTF.